This T cell receptor (beta chain) was sequenced for a study of regulatory T cells in long-lasting Graves disease. This clonotype was counted a few times. Its antigen remains unknown. Through Arm-PCR of CDR3 regions and iRepertoire HTBI primers, TCR beta libraries were built. TCRdb re-derived calls from the multiplex PCR reads in MiXCR, one entry per CDR3 protein. The sample has roughly 380,000 distinct CDR3 sequences, approximately 16% seen once. The time point: newly diagnosed GD, antithyroid drugs for less than 3 months. The TCR library used RNA extracted from PBMCs. Study-level points and caveats: Newly diagnosed patients shared about a thousand public clonotypes; persistent patients shared 2,500 to 3,000.

The same data also went into a second study, on T cells in Graves' hyperthyroidism and ophthalmopathy. That source reports: An initial round of RT-PCR targeting the TCR CDR3 relied on the HTBI primer set. Stable hyperthyroidism was told apart from ophthalmopathy by a model built on 13 V-J features.

The clonotype was recovered from a man aged 35-49 years with Graves disease. This material consisted of peripheral blood mononuclear cells (PBMCs), taken at new diagnosis, from a patient treated with antithyroid drugs.

CDR3 protein: CASSGRQSPQETQYF. The DNA for the CDR3 is TGTGCCAGCAGTGGAAGACAATCTCCTCAAGAGACCCAGTACTTC. The V gene is TRBV2, the J gene TRBJ2-5; unclear D gene. V dropped 4 bases and J dropped 2 bases, with 14 bases sitting between them. In germline, CDR1 is SNHLY, CDR2 FYNNEI. The CDR3 is 15 residues long. Full variable domain (outside the CDR3, taken from reference TRBV2 and TRBJ2-5): EPEVTQTPSHQVTQMGQEVILRCVPISNHLYFYWYRQILGQKVEFLVSFYNNEISEKSEIFDDQFSVERPDGSNFTLKIRSTKLEDSAMYFCASSGRQSPQETQYFGPGTRLLVL.